A selection of T cell receptor beta chains follows, all from one sample in a study of T cell responses to AZD1222 COVID-19 vaccine. Profiling relied on immunoSEQ multiplex PCR, and the TCRdb table lists in-frame clones only, not all of them. The data contain 150,000 to 200,000 clones, around 88% of them seen just once; the ten biggest clones take up under 14%. The starting material was peripheral blood, obtained 28 days after the second AZD1222 dose. Receptors originate from an adult who received the AZD1222 COVID-19 vaccine. The conserved cysteine and the conserved F or W are not part of the CDR3 here.

TRBV6-5	ASSSLGNQPQH
TRBV11-2	ASSHGTGTIEQY
TRBV2	ASSRQGGEETQY
TRBV19	ASSFGRYTEAF
TRBV5-4	ASSLANPRQGQF
TRBV15	ATSRDYREFGYT
TRBV19	ASSPGQGSYGYT
TRBV7-9	ASSLDGGGYGYT
TRBV12-3/TRBV12-4	ASSFRVSTEAF
TRBV7-2	ASSLTGQGVGRNIQY
TRBV19	ATTLGRRSGANVLT
TRBV30	ACSDHNNSPLH
TRBV6-5	ASSRGAGANVLT
TRBV18	ASSPLAGVETQY
TRBV7-2	ASSLMETQY
TRBV5-1	ASSFRIGASGETQY
TRBV3-1/TRBV3-2	ASSPELDQYYGYT
TRBV30	AWSIRLAANTGELF
TRBV20-1	SASRGAPGELF
TRBV6-5	ASSSSSYNSPLH
TRBV27	ASRVMGAEAF
TRBV19	ASRRGGAGYEQY
TRBV18	ASSPQRLGQGNTGELF
TRBV19	ASSLDRDQPQH
TRBV5-1	ASSRTGATEAF
TRBV14	ASSRVTGGAGYT
TRBV12-3/TRBV12-4	ASSLENRGAF
TRBV6-5	ATWTGVGYT
TRBV9	ASSSLDRAGEQY
TRBV5-1	ASSQDGNSYNEQF
TRBV6-5	ASSLRQFLGETQY
TRBV14	ASSLFTGTGDNEQF
TRBV19	ASSSSGQGYGYT
TRBV5-4	ASSLKESSYNEQF
TRBV28	ASSFQFSYEQY
TRBV3-1/TRBV3-2	ASSQGGAWFEQY
TRBV10-3	AISLGQGADEQY
TRBV7-8	ASSIQGAGNQPQH
TRBV18	ASVQSGGNQPQH
TRBV7-8	ASSLTTTGNYGYT
TRBV5-1	ASSLRGTGGYGYT
TRBV11-2	ASSLERTEAF
TRBV7-9	ASSLQGLSSPLH
TRBV30	AWRVMGSYEQY
TRBV6-1	ASSEAPGTAYGYT
TRBV6-2/TRBV6-3	ASSPSRLAGPPGELF
TRBV6-5	ASSYSMAAANYGYT
TRBV15	ATSARDGAREQY
TRBV21-1	ASSVDRGHSYNSPLH
TRBV6-6	ASRNHILPGELF
TRBV11-1	ASSYSGLGTEAF
TRBV20-1	SARTVKEQF
TRBV19	ASSRDRGRAETQY
TRBV30	AWSPQTGSNQPQH